This TCR beta chain was observed in a study of blood T cell repertoires in COVID-19. Study processing details: Using reference gene primer amplification, nucleated cell counts were estimated. Sequenced by immunoSEQ multiplex PCR; TCRdb stores in-frame clones only, minus some. The V and J calls and clone size come from that table; D and trimming were worked out from the DNA. The sample has roughly 200,000 clones; roughly 90% are singletons. This CDR3 is built from 10 residues. Per the germline V gene, CDR1 is SQVTM and CDR2 is ANQGSEA. Trimming took 6 bases from V and 6 from J, leaving 5 bases between them.

This receptor was identified in a woman in her forties who had recovered from COVID-19. This sequence joins TRBV29-1 and TRBJ1-4; D is unresolved. The sample comprised peripheral blood. The CDR3, as DNA: TGCAGCGTAATAGATGAAAAACTGTTTTTT. It codes for CSVIDEKLFF.